This T cell receptor (beta chain) appears in the sequencing data of a study of shared clonotypes between healthy human individuals. The germline V gene has CDR1 GTSNPN and CDR2 SVGIG (reference sequence). The V gene lost 2 bases and the J gene lost 0 bases, with 17 bases spanning the gap. The CDR3 sequence is 18 residues long. Method: immunoSEQ multiplex PCR; TCRdb's copy keeps in-frame clones and lacks some. The table has roughly 700,000 clones, about 74% seen once. The chain is built from TRBV30 and TRBJ2-6, with a possible D match to TRBD2 (5 bases). The TCR was taken from a woman aged 25 to 45 in good health. Sequenced material: memory CD4+ T cells sorted from blood. Indicated subset: CD45RA-negative fraction. CDR3 amino acids: CAWSRQPAGSSGANVLTF. CDR3 sequence (DNA): TGTGCCTGGAGTCGGCAGCCCGCGGGCAGCTCTGGGGCCAACGTCCTGACTTTC.